This passage covers 8 T cell receptor beta chains from one sample sequenced in a study of T-cell memory formation after mild COVID-19. TCRdb reprocessed the 5' RACE reads via MiXCR and lists one record per CDR3 protein. The sample records 400,000 to 500,000 distinct CDR3 sequences, about 20% being singletons. Material: PBMCs or a T cell subset sorted from them (not recorded which). Receptor source: a man aged 18-30 years who had mild COVID-19 (a few samples of this study predate the infection). Cell type and time point are not known.

The chain combines TRBV7-2 with TRBJ1-1, with D unclear. The CDR3 runs 14 residues. V lost 1 base, J lost 1 base, and 7 bases lay in between. CDR1 SGHTA and CDR2 FQGNSA come from the germline V gene. For the CDR3, the DNA is TGTGCCAGCAGCTTAGGTGGAGAGAACACTGAAGCTTTCTTT. Encoded protein: CASSLGGENTEAFF.

This sequence joins TRBV4-3 and TRBJ2-4; D perhaps matches TRBD2 (5 bases). V lost 1 base to trimming and J lost 6 bases, with 10 bases between them. Germline V gene data show CDR1 as LGHNA and CDR2 as YSLEER. This CDR3 contains 14 residues. This chain's CDR3 is CASSQVGEGNIQYF. DNA for the CDR3: TGCGCCAGCAGCCAAGTGGGTGAGGGAAACATTCAGTACTTC.

Only a few counts were recorded for this clonotype. The chain employs TRBV7-9 and TRBJ2-1; perhaps TRBD1 as D (6 bases). The germline V and J ends were trimmed by 1 base and 7 bases, with 11 bases remaining between them. The length of the CDR3 is 14 residues. The germline gives CDR1 SEHNR, CDR2 FQNEAQ (reference sequence). CDR3 protein: CASSLEGRGNEQFF. In DNA form, the CDR3 reads TGTGCCAGCAGCTTAGAGGGTAGGGGGAATGAGCAGTTCTTC.

This clonotype occurred many times. V is TRBV13 and J is TRBJ2-7; D is ambiguous. This CDR3 contains 13 residues. Germline CDR1 PRHDT, CDR2 FYEKMQ (reference sequence). The V gene lost 1 base and the J gene lost 5 bases, with 9 bases spanning the gap. CDR3 loop: CASSLVIRDEQYF. CDR3 bases: TGTGCCAGCAGCTTAGTGATAAGGGACGAGCAGTACTTC.

J is TRBJ2-3 and V is TRBV20-1, with D possibly matching TRBD2 (7 bases). There are 14 residues in the CDR3. CDR1 and CDR2 from the germline V gene are DFQATT and SNEGSKA (reference sequence). With 2 bases removed from V and 3 bases from J, the gap between germline ends came to 12 bases. The CDR3 here is CSARLGGATDTQYF. The CDR3 DNA reads TGCAGTGCTAGATTGGGGGGGGCGACAGATACGCAGTATTTT.

This chain joins TRBV6-2 or TRBV6-3 and TRBJ2-3, with D unresolved. The CDR3 loop spans 12 amino acids. Germline loops: CDR1 MNHEY, CDR2 SVGEGT. The V gene lost 6 bases and the J gene lost 9 bases, with 13 bases spanning the gap. The CDR3 is CASSSGFGTQYF. DNA of the CDR3: TGTGCCAGCAGCTCCGGTTTTGGGACGCAGTATTTT.

J is TRBJ1-1 and V is TRBV4-1; D remains unclear. Trimming took off 0 bases at V and 6 bases at J, with 14 bases between the two ends. The V gene's germline CDR1 is MGHRA and CDR2 YSYEKL. There are 15 residues in the CDR3. CDR3 coding DNA: TGCGCCAGCAGCCAAGATGATTGGGAGTACGCTGAAGCTTTCTTT. It translates to CASSQDDWEYAEAFF.

The chain carries TRBV7-9 and TRBJ1-6, with 7 nucleotides matching TRBD1. The germline V gene has CDR1 SEHNR and CDR2 FQNEAQ (reference sequence). The CDR3 has 15 residues. The J segment lost 9 bases and the V segment lost 4 bases, leaving 9 bases of the junction unmatched. CDR3: CASSSEVRGTSPLHF. Here the CDR3 DNA reads TGTGCCAGCAGCTCAGAGGTCAGGGGGACTTCACCCCTCCACTTT.